This T cell receptor (beta chain) was observed in a study of T cell responses to AZD1222 COVID-19 vaccine. Only in-frame clones appear in the TCRdb table, and some are missing; sequencing was by immunoSEQ multiplex PCR. This sample has around 160,000 clones, with 90% to 95% found just once. Losses at the gene ends were 4 bases for V and 7 bases for J; bases not matched to a gene: 14. The V gene's germline CDR1 is LGHNA and CDR2 YNFKEQ. The CDR3 is made up of 16 amino acids. Of note for this clone: Its cognate antigen is unknown.

Study-wide results and limits: Unmutated variant regions are reportedly targeted by nearly half of spike-specific TCRs.

The TCR originated in an adult in good health. Sequenced here: peripheral blood, sampled on day 0 of MenACWY control vaccination. The rearrangement joins TRBV4-2 to TRBJ1-1, with 8 positions matching TRBD1. The CDR3 DNA is TGTGCCAGCAGCCTCACTTTAGGACAGGGATCGGGTGAAGCTTTCTTT. Its protein is CASSLTLGQGSGEAFF.